This T cell receptor (beta chain) was recorded in a study of cytomegalovirus exposure and HLA in healthy donors. Healthy people donating bone marrow made up the donors. To note about this clone: Its cognate antigen is unknown.

Study-wide findings and caveats: Sequencing probably produced one cluster of sequence variants that were highly shared. Researchers had no immune exposure information except CMV serostatus available. It was reported in a later analysis that an Asian-associated ancestry cluster showed fewer N-insertions than the approximately 670-donor mean.

Germline-derived CDR1 and CDR2 are MNHEY and SMNVEV (reference sequence). V shed 1 base and J 8 bases; nucleotides not matched to a gene: 11. This CDR3 region has 17 residues. The PCR made use of 60 Vbeta and 13 Jbeta primers. Produced via immunoSEQ multiplex PCR; TCRdb's table is partial and in-frame only. The table shows about 100,000 clones, with around 83% occurring only once. The clonotype comes from a woman under 30 in good health and CMV-seronegative. This chain links TRBV27 with TRBJ1-4; 9 bases agree with TRBD1. Sequencing was done on a sample of PBMCs. CDR3 loop: CASSLLGGGDREEKLFF. The CDR3 region has the DNA TGTGCCAGCAGTTTATTAGGAGGGGGGGACAGGGAAGAAAAACTGTTTTTT.